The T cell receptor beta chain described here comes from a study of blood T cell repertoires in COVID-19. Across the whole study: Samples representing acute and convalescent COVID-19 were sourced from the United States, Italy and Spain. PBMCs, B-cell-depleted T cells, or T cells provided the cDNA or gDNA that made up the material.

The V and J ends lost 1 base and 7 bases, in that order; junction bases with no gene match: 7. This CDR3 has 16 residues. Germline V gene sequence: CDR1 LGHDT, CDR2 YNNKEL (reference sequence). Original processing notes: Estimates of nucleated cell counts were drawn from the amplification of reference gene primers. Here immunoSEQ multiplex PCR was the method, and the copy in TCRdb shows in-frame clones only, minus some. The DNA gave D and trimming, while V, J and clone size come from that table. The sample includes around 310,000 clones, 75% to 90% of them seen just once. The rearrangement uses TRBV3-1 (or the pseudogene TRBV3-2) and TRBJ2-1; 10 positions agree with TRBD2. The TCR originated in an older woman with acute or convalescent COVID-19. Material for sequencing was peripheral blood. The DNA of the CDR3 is TGTGCCAGCAGCCAAGTCCAGCGGGAGGGGTTGAATGAGCAGTTCTTC. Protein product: CASSQVQREGLNEQFF.